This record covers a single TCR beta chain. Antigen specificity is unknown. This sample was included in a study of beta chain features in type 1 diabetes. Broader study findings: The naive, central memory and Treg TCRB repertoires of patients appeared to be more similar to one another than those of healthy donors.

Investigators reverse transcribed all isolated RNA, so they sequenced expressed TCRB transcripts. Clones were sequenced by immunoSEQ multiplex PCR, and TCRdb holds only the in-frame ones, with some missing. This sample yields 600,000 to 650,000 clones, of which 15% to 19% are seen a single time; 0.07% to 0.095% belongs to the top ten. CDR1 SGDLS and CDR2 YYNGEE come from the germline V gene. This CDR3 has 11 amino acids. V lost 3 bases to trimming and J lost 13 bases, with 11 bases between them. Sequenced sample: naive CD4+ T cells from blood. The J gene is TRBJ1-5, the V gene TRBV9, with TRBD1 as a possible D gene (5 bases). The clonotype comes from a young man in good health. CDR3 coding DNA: TGTGCCAGCAGCGACGGGACGCGTCAGCATTTT. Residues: CASSDGTRQHF.